This TCR beta chain was captured by sequencing in a study of T cells expressing NK-cell markers. At the level of the study: The sequencing cohort of eight donors included seven HCMV-seropositive individuals and one seronegative individual.

TCRdb re-called the 5' RACE reads and catalogs CDR3 proteins one per entry, DNA excluded. Its table records about 140,000 distinct CDR3 sequences. Concerning this clonotype itself: Its specificity is not known.

Overall study findings and caveats: Six of the donors carried dominant NKG2C+ clonotypes that took up about 1.0-8% of their CD8+ T cells.

The CDR3 contains 12 residues. Germline values: CDR1 LNHDA, CDR2 SQIVND (reference sequence). The chain is built from TRBV19 and TRBJ1-6. Source material: blood T cells: a sorted CD56 or NKG2C T cell subset, CD4+ or CD8+ T cells, or bulk PBMC T cells (not recorded which). This TCR came from a man aged 18 to 29 in good health. CDR3 sequence: CASTAYNSPLHF.